A single sample gave rise to the 7 T cell receptor beta chains below, sequenced in a study of blood T cell repertoires in COVID-19. Method: immunoSEQ multiplex PCR; TCRdb's copy keeps in-frame clones and lacks some. The sample has 65,000 to 70,000 clones, approximately 86% seen once. Sequenced input: peripheral blood. The receptors were sampled from a woman aged 55-75 years with acute or convalescent COVID-19.

V gene TRBV19 combines with J gene TRBJ1-5; unclear D gene. Germline CDR1 is LNHDA and CDR2 is SQIVND (reference sequence). With 8 bases removed from V and 0 bases from J, the gap between germline ends came to 14 bases. This CDR3 is built from 15 residues. The CDR3 DNA reads as TGTGCCAGTGGGCCCCAAGGCCATAGCAATCAGCCCCAGCATTTT. It yields the protein CASGPQGHSNQPQHF. The full variable domain, completed using reference TRBV19 and TRBJ1-5, is DGGITQSPKYLFRKEGQNVTLSCEQNLNHDAMYWYRQDPGQGLRLIYYSQIVNDFQKGDIAEGYSVSREKKESFPLTVTSAQKNPTAFYLCASGPQGHSNQPQHFGDGTRLSIL.

This clone occurred once. This chain connects TRBV19 to TRBJ2-2; a possible D gene is TRBD2 (6 bases). This CDR3 is 17 amino acids long. V lost 1 base, J lost 6 bases, and 18 bases lay in between. Germline V CDR1 and CDR2: LNHDA, SQIVND (reference sequence). CDR3 in amino acids: CASSIVVRDFIPGELFF. As DNA, the CDR3 is TGTGCCAGTAGTATAGTAGTCCGGGACTTTATCCCCGGGGAGCTGTTTTTT.

The chain joins TRBV7-9 to TRBJ1-1; D gene unclear. This CDR3 comprises 15 residues. The germline V and J ends were trimmed by 1 base and 0 bases, with 9 bases remaining between them. Germline V gene lookup returns CDR1 SEHNR and CDR2 FQNEAQ (reference sequence). This chain's CDR3 is CASSLVAGMNTEAFF. DNA of the CDR3: TGTGCCAGCAGCTTAGTCGCGGGTATGAACACTGAAGCTTTCTTT.

The J gene is TRBJ2-3, the V gene TRBV10-3; D gene uncertain. V dropped 6 bases and J dropped 0 bases, with 4 bases sitting between them. CDR1 ENHRY and CDR2 SYGVKD come from the germline V gene. The CDR3 is 12 residues long. In nucleotides, the CDR3 is TGTGCCATCAGCATTAGCACAGATACGCAGTATTTT. Translated, it gives CAISISTDTQYF.

This chain uses TRBV21-1 with TRBJ1-4; the table's D call, TRBD1, was not checked against the DNA. TRBV21-1 is reported as a pseudogene. This CDR3 has 12 residues. CDR3 nucleotide sequence: TGTGCCAGCAGCAAAGCGGGAGACAGGGTGGTTTTT. Translating gives CASSKAGDRVVF.

The table lists this clone with a few counts. J is TRBJ1-2 and V is TRBV5-6; TRBD1 matches at 12 bases. CDR3 size: 17 residues. V dropped 2 bases and J dropped 0; count of bases not matched to a gene: 5. CDR1 and CDR2 from the germline V gene are SGHDT and YYEEEE. The chain's CDR3 is CASSLPGQGAANYGYTF. The CDR3 bases are TGTGCCAGCAGCTTACCGGGACAGGGGGCGGCTAACTATGGCTACACCTTC.

The chain links TRBV10-3 to TRBJ2-7, with TRBD1 identical over 8 bases. V lost 10 bases to trimming and J lost 0 bases; unmatched junction nucleotides: 8. Germline CDR1 ENHRY, CDR2 SYGVKD. The CDR3 is 14 residues long. The CDR3 sequence is CATQETGVSYEQYF. CDR3 coding DNA: TGTGCCACGCAGGAGACAGGGGTCTCCTACGAGCAGTACTTC.